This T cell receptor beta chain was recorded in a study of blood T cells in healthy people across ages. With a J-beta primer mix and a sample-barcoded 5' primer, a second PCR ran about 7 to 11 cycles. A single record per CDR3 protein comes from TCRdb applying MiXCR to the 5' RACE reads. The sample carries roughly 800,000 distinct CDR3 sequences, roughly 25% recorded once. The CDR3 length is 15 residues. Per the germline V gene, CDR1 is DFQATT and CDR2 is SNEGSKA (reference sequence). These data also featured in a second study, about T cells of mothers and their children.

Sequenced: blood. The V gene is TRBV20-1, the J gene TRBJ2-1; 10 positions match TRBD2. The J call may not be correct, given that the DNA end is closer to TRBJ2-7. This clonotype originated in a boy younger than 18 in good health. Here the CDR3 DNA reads TGCAGTGCTAGAGTCGTAGCGGGAGGACTCTACGAGCAGTACTTC. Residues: CSARVVAGGLYEQYF.